This T cell receptor (beta chain) appears in the sequencing data of a study of blood T cells in healthy people across ages. Overall study findings and caveats: Age advanced and TCR beta diversity per million T cells fell, roughly linearly. Expanded clonotype shifts may have been confounded, as the donors had an unknown CMV status.

Using a J-beta primer mix together with a sample-barcoded 5' primer, a second PCR was run for about 6 to 11 cycles. Every cDNA molecule carried a tag from a template-switch adaptor bearing 12 random nucleotides. TCRdb independently ran MiXCR on the 5' RACE reads; one entry per CDR3 protein. Here the sample spans fewer than 2,000,000 distinct CDR3 sequences, roughly two fifths being singletons. The CDR3 extends over 12 amino acids. V gave up 5 bases and J gave up 4 bases, with 3 bases separating them. To note about this clonotype: Its specificity is unknown.

PBMCs, at least 6.5 million per sample, were isolated. This receptor was obtained from a human donor in good health. Sequenced material: blood. The chain uses TRBV12-3 or TRBV12-4 and TRBJ2-6, with D uncertain. In nucleotides, the CDR3 is TGTGCCAGCAGTATCGGGGCCAACGTCCTGACTTTC. Amino acid sequence: CASSIGANVLTF.